Each of the 27 T cell receptor beta chains below was sequenced from the same sample in a study of T cells after yellow fever vaccination. TCRdb processed the 5' RACE reads anew with MiXCR; each CDR3 protein has one entry. This sample carries some 600,000 distinct CDR3 sequences, approximately 16% of them seen once, and the ten largest clones take roughly a sixth. This material consisted of PBMCs, taken about 5 days after the first yellow fever vaccination. All receptors derive from a man between 18 and 35 years old who received the YFV17D yellow fever vaccine.

This clonotype was counted at least ten times. The V and J genes are TRBV5-1 and TRBJ2-3; TRBD1 agrees at 7 bases. CDR1 is SGHRS, CDR2 YFSETQ, per germline. V shed 1 base, J shed 6 bases, and the junction held 11 bases outside the gene matches. This CDR3 is built from 16 residues. The chain's CDR3 is CASSLTGANVVDTQYF. CDR3 bases: TGCGCCAGCAGCTTGACAGGGGCGAATGTAGTGGATACGCAGTATTTT.

The chain has TRBV7-8 and TRBJ1-4; unclear D gene. The CDR3 has 14 residues. The V end was cut by 5 bases, the J end by 6 bases, with 13 bases between. Germline CDR1 SGHVS, CDR2 FQNEAQ. CDR3 sequence reads: CASSPRPADEKLFF. The CDR3 nucleotides are TGTGCCAGCAGCCCACGTCCGGCAGATGAAAAACTGTTTTTT.

This clonotype was seen only a few times. V is TRBV18 and J is TRBJ1-1; D is uncertain. Germline V gene sequence: CDR1 KGHSH, CDR2 LQKENI. Trimming shortened V by 3 bases and J by 7 bases, and 12 bases separated the two germline ends. The CDR3 has 13 amino acids. The CDR3 DNA reads as TGTGCCAGCTCACCTGACACACCCCTTGAAGCTTTCTTT. This encodes CASSPDTPLEAFF.

The rearrangement joins TRBV29-1 to TRBJ2-1, with 8 bases matching TRBD1. V was pared by 3 bases and J by 2 bases, with 0 bases of the junction left unmatched. The CDR3 contains 13 residues. The germline CDR1 and CDR2 sequences are SQVTM and ANQGSEA. CDR3 in amino acids: CSVEGQAYNEQFF. DNA of the CDR3: TGCAGCGTTGAGGGACAGGCCTACAATGAGCAGTTCTTC.

The chain joins TRBV12-3 or TRBV12-4 to TRBJ2-3; TRBD1 is a possible D gene (6 bases). This CDR3 has 13 amino acids. The V and J ends lost 4 bases and 9 bases respectively, with 14 bases between them. The CDR3 spells CASSSGEYGTQYF. The CDR3 DNA reads TGTGCCAGCAGTTCAGGGGAGTATGGCACGCAGTATTTT.

J is TRBJ2-7 and V is TRBV20-1, with D tentatively TRBD2 (5 bases). Trimming removed 1 base at V and 0 bases at J, with 7 bases between. The germline CDR1 and CDR2 sequences are DFQATT and SNEGSKA (reference sequence). CDR3 size: 13 residues. Here the CDR3 DNA reads TGCAGTGCTAGAGCGGAGGACTCCTACGAGCAGTACGTC. Translation: CSARAEDSYEQYV.

The gene calls are TRBV7-2 and TRBJ2-1, with TRBD2 identical over 8 bases. Trimming cost V 4 bases and J 4 bases; bases outside gene matches: 9. The CDR3 consists of 16 residues. The germline gives CDR1 SGHTA, CDR2 FQGNSA. The CDR3 nucleotides read TGTGCCAGCAGCTCCCGGGTAGCGGGGATGTACAATGAGCAGTTCTTC. Residues: CASSSRVAGMYNEQFF.

This clonotype has a handful of counts. V gene TRBV4-3 combines with J gene TRBJ2-1, with 11 bases matching TRBD2. Looked up from germline, CDR1 is LGHNA and CDR2 is YSLEER. The length of the CDR3 is 16 residues. J lost 4 bases, V lost 1 base, and 3 bases had no gene match. The CDR3, as DNA: TGCGCCAGCAGCCAAGCCGGGACTAGCGGATACAATGAGCAGTTCTTC. Amino acids: CASSQAGTSGYNEQFF.

This clonotype occurred a few times. The chain is built from TRBV6-5 and TRBJ2-2; no clear D gene. The CDR3 is 12 residues long. CDR1 is MNHEY and CDR2 is SVGAGI in the germline V gene. V gave up 2 bases and J gave up 5 bases, with 3 bases separating them. CDR3 loop: CASSYQTGELFF. The CDR3 nucleotides are TGTGCCAGCAGTTACCAGACCGGGGAGCTGTTTTTT.

The rearrangement links TRBV4-1 to TRBJ1-1; D unresolved. Germline V gene sequence: CDR1 MGHRA, CDR2 YSYEKL. The CDR3 length is 15 residues. Deletions cut 7 bases from V and 5 bases from J, with 20 bases between. CDR3 bases: TGCGCCAGCACACCCGGGAGGCTAGGCGGAACTGAAGCTTTCTTT. Translation: CASTPGRLGGTEAFF.

For this clonotype: The junction departs from germline at one end; a sequencing error may be responsible. The CDR3 DNA follows: TGTGCCAGCGCCAGGGACGGCCGTGTAGGGGAAGTTCTCACCTTC. Its translation: CASARDGRVGEVLTF. V usage is TRBV7-3 and J usage is TRBJ2-5; D is tentatively TRBD1 or TRBD2 (5 bases each). Germline V gives CDR1 SGHTA, CDR2 FQGTGA. The CDR3 contains 15 residues.

The table lists this clonotype with a few counts. The rearrangement links TRBV15 to TRBJ2-1, with 13 bases aligning to TRBD2. The CDR3 is 17 amino acids. The germline CDR1 and CDR2 sequences are LNHNV and YYDKDF (reference sequence). V dropped 5 bases and J dropped 0; count of bases not matched to a gene: 4. The CDR3 coding sequence is TGTGCCACCAGCGCGAGACTAGCGGGGGGCTCCTACAATGAGCAGTTCTTC. Translating it yields CATSARLAGGSYNEQFF.

The chain links TRBV6-5 to TRBJ2-2; possibly TRBD1 for D (7 bases). Germline lookup yields CDR1 MNHEY and CDR2 SVGAGI. The CDR3 contains 15 residues. Trimming removed 4 bases from V and 3 bases from J, with 12 bases in between. In nucleotides, the CDR3 is TGTGCCAGCAGTTTTTGGAGGGGGCACACCGGGGAGCTGTTTTTT. Translated: CASSFWRGHTGELFF.

This clonotype was found a few times. The chain has TRBV4-2 and TRBJ1-2; D is ambiguous. V was trimmed by 4 bases and J by 6 bases, leaving 15 bases between them. The CDR3 spans 14 residues. The germline V gene has CDR1 LGHNA and CDR2 YNFKEQ. DNA of the CDR3: TGTGCCAGCAGCCCCTCCGGGGATCGAAATGGCTACACCTTC. Protein product: CASSPSGDRNGYTF.

This clonotype was found a few times. This sequence joins TRBV5-5 and TRBJ1-1; no reliable D call. CDR3 length: 13 residues. CDR1 is SGHKS and CDR2 is YYEKEE in the germline V gene (reference sequence). Trimming removed 3 bases from V and 1 base from J, with 7 bases in between. DNA for the CDR3: TGTGCCAGCAGCTCCCGGACGAACACTGAAGCTTTCTTT. Amino acids: CASSSRTNTEAFF.

This clonotype was found a few times. This chain connects TRBV18 to TRBJ2-1; TRBD1 is a possible D gene (6 bases). This CDR3 has 15 residues. Per germline, CDR1 KGHSH and CDR2 LQKENI. V lost 4 bases and J lost 7, with 17 bases in between. CDR3 amino acids: CASSLGQGSGNEQFF. CDR3 nucleotide sequence: TGTGCCAGCTCACTTGGGCAGGGGTCCGGTAATGAGCAGTTCTTC.

CDR3 sequence reads: CSARDRGSEKLFF. CDR3 coding DNA: TGCAGTGCTAGGGACAGGGGGAGTGAAAAACTGTTTTTT. This chain uses TRBV20-1 with TRBJ1-4; 10 bases fit TRBD1. Germline V gene lookup returns CDR1 DFQATT and CDR2 SNEGSKA (reference sequence). This CDR3 has 13 residues. The V segment lost 3 bases and the J segment 7 bases; nucleotides outside the gene matches: 2.

Ten or more counts support this clonotype. V is TRBV7-8 and J is TRBJ2-3; the D gene is possibly TRBD1 (5 bases). Trimming cost V 1 base and J 2 bases, with 10 bases left between them. The CDR3 contains 15 residues. Germline V gene lookup returns CDR1 SGHVS and CDR2 FQNEAQ. The CDR3 loop reads CASSLEGAATDTQYF. The CDR3 region has the DNA TGTGCCAGCAGCTTAGAAGGGGCCGCCACAGATACGCAGTATTTT.

V is TRBV29-1 and J is TRBJ1-2, with unresolved D. Trimming took 5 bases from V and 2 from J, leaving 12 bases between them. The CDR3 is made up of 13 amino acids. Germline V CDR1 and CDR2: SQVTM, ANQGSEA. CDR3 DNA: TGCAGCGTTCGCTCGTCGGAGAACTATGGCTACACCTTC. Its protein product is CSVRSSENYGYTF. The full variable domain, with the rest looked up from reference TRBV29-1 and TRBJ1-2, is SAVISQKPSRDICQRGTSLTIQCQVDSQVTMMFWYRQQPGQSLTLIATANQGSEATYESGFVIDKFPISRPNLTFSTLTVSNMSPEDSSIYLCSVRSSENYGYTFGSGTRLTVV.

This clonotype was found a few times. The chain couples TRBV6-1 to TRBJ2-1; the match to TRBD2 covers 13 bases. J was trimmed by 6 bases and V by 5 bases; bases with no gene match: 13. The length of the CDR3 is 18 residues. CDR1 and CDR2 from the germline V gene are MNHNS and SASEGT. CDR3 DNA: TGTGCCAGCAGTCCCGGACTAGCGGGGGAGCCCTCCCTCAATGAGCAGTTCTTC. Translated: CASSPGLAGEPSLNEQFF.

About this clonotype: The junction does not match germline at one end; this may be a read error. The V call is TRBV7-9, the J call TRBJ2-3; 7 positions agree with TRBD2. Germline lookup yields CDR1 SEHNR and CDR2 FQNEAQ (reference sequence). The CDR3 runs to 12 residues. The CDR3 bases are TGTGCCACCAGCGGGGACGGAGATACGCAGTATTTT. It codes for CATSGDGDTQYF.

This clonotype appeared a few times. The rearrangement uses TRBV18 and TRBJ2-7, with a tentative D call TRBD1 (6 bases). This CDR3 comprises 14 residues. The ends were cut back, 1 base at V and 1 base at J, with 8 bases in the middle. Germline lookup yields CDR1 KGHSH and CDR2 LQKENI. The CDR3 DNA follows: TGTGCCAGCTCACCACAAGGGGGATCCTACGAGCAGTACTTC. Encoded protein: CASSPQGGSYEQYF.

CDR3 sequence: CASSKGQSNEQFF. The CDR3 DNA sequence: TGTGCCAGCAGCAAAGGACAGAGCAATGAGCAGTTCTTC. J is TRBJ2-1 and V is TRBV5-6; TRBD1 is a possible D gene (6 bases). Germline V gives CDR1 SGHDT, CDR2 YYEEEE. CDR3 size: 13 residues. V dropped 4 bases and J dropped 6 bases, with 11 bases sitting between them.

This clonotype was seen a handful of times. V is TRBV2 and J is TRBJ2-7; TRBD1 is a possible D gene (6 bases). The V gene lost 4 bases and the J gene lost 6 bases, with 16 bases spanning the gap. The CDR3 covers 14 residues. Germline-derived CDR1 and CDR2 are SNHLY and FYNNEI. CDR3 sequence (DNA): TGTGCCAGCAGTGCGGGCAGGGGCGGTCTCGAGCAGTACTTC. The encoded protein is CASSAGRGGLEQYF.

This clonotype occurred a few times. V gene TRBV3-1 combines with J gene TRBJ1-4; the match to TRBD1 covers 7 bases. Germline V gene lookup returns CDR1 LGHDT and CDR2 YNNKEL (reference sequence). This CDR3 region has 16 residues. V dropped 1 base and J dropped 0; count of bases not matched to a gene: 2. DNA for the CDR3: TGTGCCAGCAGCCAAGGACAGGGATCAACTAATGAAAAACTGTTTTTT. It yields the protein CASSQGQGSTNEKLFF.

The chain recombines TRBV5-1 with TRBJ2-1, with TRBD1 as a possible D gene (5 bases). The ends were cut back, 4 bases at V and 0 bases at J, with 11 bases in the middle. Germline assignment: CDR1 SGHRS and CDR2 YFSETQ. This CDR3 region has 15 residues. The CDR3 is CASSHNRSSYNEQFF. The CDR3 DNA is TGCGCCAGCAGCCACAACAGGAGCTCCTACAATGAGCAGTTCTTC. Full variable domain (remainder filled in from reference TRBV5-1 and TRBJ2-1): KAGVTQTPRYLIKTRGQQVTLSCSPISGHRSVSWYQQTPGQGLQFLFEYFSETQRNKGNFPGRFSGRQFSNSRSEMNVSTLELGDSALYLCASSHNRSSYNEQFFGPGTRLTVL.

As regards this clonotype: At one end the junction does not follow the germline gene, possibly because of a read error. This chain joins TRBV2 and TRBJ2-1, with TRBD2 matching over 9 bases. Germline V gene lookup returns CDR1 SNHLY and CDR2 FYNNEI. CDR3 length equals 17 residues. CDR3 nucleotides: TGTCCCAGCAGTGTTAGCGTGTGGGAGCGGGGGGAGGGGGAGCAGTTCTTC. Protein: CPSSVSVWERGEGEQFF. The full variable domain, rest sourced from reference TRBV2 and TRBJ2-1, is EPEVTQTPSHQVTQMGQEVILRCVPISNHLYFYWYRQILGQKVEFLVSFYNNEISEKSEIFDDQFSVERPDGSNFTLKIRSTKLEDSAMYFCPSSVSVWERGEGEQFFGPGTRLTVL.